This TCR beta chain is drawn from a study of cytomegalovirus exposure and HLA in healthy donors. The count of this clone is one. PCR used 60 Vbeta primers and 13 Jbeta primers. Some clones are missing from TCRdb's copy, which holds only in-frame ones; the method was immunoSEQ multiplex PCR. Found here are about 59,000 clones, roughly four fifths of them singletons; the top ten hold less than 2%. V lost 2 bases, J lost 0 bases, and 11 bases lay in between. This CDR3 region has 17 residues. Germline V gives CDR1 MNHEY, CDR2 SMNVEV (reference sequence). V is TRBV27 and J is TRBJ2-6; D might be TRBD2 (6 bases). This sequence originates from a human donor in good health. The sample consisted of PBMCs. The CDR3 DNA follows: TGTGCCAGCAGTTTACGGGACTCAGACTCTGGGGCCAACGTCCTGACTTTC. It translates to CASSLRDSDSGANVLTF.